This passage covers 26 T cell receptor beta chains from one sample sequenced in a study of Ad26.COV2.S vaccination and SARS-CoV-2 variants (dated by TCRdb to the early 2020s). The treatment or condition tag for this specimen amounts to: roughly 20 received Ad26.COV2.S at low or high dose, single or two shots; several received placebo; per-sample allocation not given. For vaccine and placebo recipients, the sequenced repertoires came from samples collected on day 63 after the first injection. Libraries were built with the immunoSEQ multiplex PCR assay. TCRdb retrieved this table from immuneACCESS and kept in-frame rearrangements only. Not all clones are present; in checked studies, unresolved V genes account for under half, and no reason is known for the remainder. For this sample the table gives around 340,000 clones, of which approximately 90% were detected only once. The top ten clones comprise 5% of the sample.

Sequenced here: peripheral blood, sampled in a trial of Ad26.COV2.S vaccine versus placebo. The receptors originated from a person aged 18-60 years who received the Ad26.COV2.S COVID-19 vaccine or a placebo.

In this sample, this clone turned up once. V and J are TRBV7-2 and TRBJ2-4, with D perhaps matching TRBD1 (6 bases). The germline V gene encodes CDR1 SGHTA and CDR2 FQGNSA. This CDR3 spans 14 amino acids. V lost 1 base and J lost 4, with 8 bases in between. The CDR3 loop is CASSLDREKNIQYF. The CDR3 DNA reads TGTGCCAGCAGCTTAGACAGGGAAAAAAACATTCAGTACTTC.

CDR3 nucleotide sequence: TGTGCCAGCTCACGACCTTCGACAGGGCACCCTGGAAACACCATATATTTT. Protein: CASSRPSTGHPGNTIYF. The chain carries TRBV18 and TRBJ1-3; 7 bases are shared with TRBD1. CDR1 KGHSH and CDR2 LQKENI come from the germline V gene. This CDR3 spans 17 amino acids. Trimming cost V 4 bases and J 2 bases; bases outside gene matches: 11.

The chain has TRBV27 and TRBJ1-5; D might be TRBD1 (6 bases). The CDR3 has 12 residues. V shed 5 bases and J shed 7 bases, with 9 bases lying between them. Germline V lookup: CDR1 MNHEY, CDR2 SMNVEV (reference sequence). CDR3 region: CASSLTGQPQHF. In nucleotides, the CDR3 is TGTGCCAGCAGTCTTACAGGGCAGCCCCAGCATTTT.

This rearrangement joins TRBV19 to TRBJ2-7; TRBD1 aligns across 8 bases. Germline values: CDR1 LNHDA, CDR2 SQIVND (reference sequence). Germline trimming cut 4 bases from V and 2 bases from J; bases unmatched to any gene: 1. The CDR3 is made up of 13 amino acids. This chain's CDR3 is CASSTRGPYEQYF. CDR3 DNA: TGTGCCAGTAGTACCAGGGGGCCCTACGAGCAGTACTTC.

The chain has TRBV28 and TRBJ1-2; TRBD1 matches at 9 bases. Germline V gene lookup returns CDR1 MDHEN and CDR2 SYDVKM. Germline trimming cut 4 bases from V and 3 bases from J; bases unmatched to any gene: 9. This CDR3 contains 16 residues. CDR3 coding DNA: TGTGCCAGCAGTTCCCCCTCGGGACAGGGTTACTATGGCTACACCTTC. This codes for CASSSPSGQGYYGYTF.

This sequence joins TRBV2 and TRBJ1-2; a possible D gene is TRBD1 (6 bases). The CDR3 is 12 amino acids. Per germline, CDR1 SNHLY and CDR2 FYNNEI. V was shortened by 6 bases and J by 5 bases, with 10 bases between the two germline ends. CDR3 coding DNA: TGTGCCAGCAGGGACAGTCCATATGGCTACACCTTC. Protein sequence: CASRDSPYGYTF. The full variable domain, its missing parts supplied by reference TRBV2 and TRBJ1-2, is EPEVTQTPSHQVTQMGQEVILRCVPISNHLYFYWYRQILGQKVEFLVSFYNNEISEKSEIFDDQFSVERPDGSNFTLKIRSTKLEDSAMYFCASRDSPYGYTFGSGTRLTVV.

CDR3 coding DNA: TGTGCCAGCAGCCAAGTGACAGGGGGCACCGGGGAGCTGTTTTTT. This codes for CASSQVTGGTGELFF. This chain links TRBV4-2 with TRBJ2-2; 9 bases map to TRBD1. Germline CDR1 is LGHNA and CDR2 is YNFKEQ. This CDR3 region has 15 residues. V was pared by 1 base and J by 4 bases, with 1 base of the junction left unmatched.

The gene calls are TRBV27 and TRBJ1-3; D unclear. CDR1 MNHEY and CDR2 SMNVEV come from the germline V gene (reference sequence). The CDR3 runs to 16 residues. V lost 5 bases and J 0 bases, leaving 14 bases between the germline ends. CDR3 in DNA: TGTGCCAGCAGTCCGTCCATAAGTCGCTCTGGAAACACCATATATTTT. This sequence encodes CASSPSISRSGNTIYF.

The chain links TRBV7-2 to TRBJ2-1; TRBD1 aligns across 8 bases. CDR3 length: 14 residues. The V segment lost 6 bases and the J segment 3 bases; nucleotides outside the gene matches: 4. The germline V gene encodes CDR1 SGHTA and CDR2 FQGNSA. For the CDR3, the DNA is TGTGCCAGCAGTTCCGGGACAGGCTACAATGAGCAGTTCTTC. Translation gives CASSSGTGYNEQFF.

This chain joins TRBV3-1 (or the pseudogene TRBV3-2) and TRBJ2-1; 10 bases are shared with TRBD2. V dropped 3 bases and J dropped 3; count of bases not matched to a gene: 8. The CDR3 spans 17 residues. CDR1 and CDR2 (germline): LGHDT, YNNKEL (reference sequence). CDR3 nucleotides: TGTGCCAGCAGCCACACCCTTCTAGCGGGAGACTACAATGAGCAGTTCTTC. Its translation is CASSHTLLAGDYNEQFF.

The V gene is TRBV30, the J gene TRBJ2-1; weak D call: TRBD1 (6 bases). The CDR3 contains 14 residues. Per the germline V gene, CDR1 is GTSNPN and CDR2 is SVGIG (reference sequence). V lost 0 bases and J 9 bases, leaving 15 bases between the germline ends. The chain's CDR3 is CAWSVRGGSVEQFF. In DNA, the CDR3 is TGTGCCTGGAGTGTCAGGGGCGGGTCGGTTGAGCAGTTCTTC. Together with reference TRBV30 and TRBJ2-1, the CDR3 gives the full variable domain: SQTIHQWPATLVQPVGSPLSLECTVEGTSNPNLYWYRQAAGRGLQLLFYSVGIGQISSEVPQNLSASRPQDRQFILSSKKLLLSDSGFYLCAWSVRGGSVEQFFGPGTRLTVL.

This chain uses TRBV4-1 with TRBJ1-1; D is ambiguous. The V end lost 5 bases, the J end lost 0 bases, and 7 bases lay between the germline ends. This CDR3 contains 13 residues. The germline V gene encodes CDR1 MGHRA and CDR2 YSYEKL. The CDR3 spells CASSERMNTEAFF. The CDR3 bases are TGCGCCAGCAGCGAGAGGATGAACACTGAAGCTTTCTTT.

V usage is TRBV24-1 and J usage is TRBJ1-3; possibly TRBD1 for D (5 bases). Germline values: CDR1 KGHDR, CDR2 SFDVKD. V was cut by 4 bases and J by 0 bases, with 12 bases left in between. CDR3 size: 16 residues. CDR3 in DNA: TGTGCCACCAGTGACGGGGGTGCTGTCTCTGGAAACACCATATATTTT. It yields the protein CATSDGGAVSGNTIYF.

The genes are TRBV5-8 and TRBJ2-5, with 14 bases that match TRBD2. The CDR3 spans 17 residues. With 0 bases clipped from V and 5 bases from J, the junction kept 6 bases outside the gene matches. Germline CDR1 is SGHTS and CDR2 is YDEGEE. For the CDR3, the DNA is TGTGCCAGCAGCTTGGCGTTCGGACTAGCGGGGGGTGAGACCCAGTACTTC. It is translated as CASSLAFGLAGGETQYF.

The chain employs TRBV13 and TRBJ2-7; 10 nucleotides line up with TRBD2. V gave up 3 bases and J gave up 3 bases; unmatched junction bases: 5. The CDR3 totals 15 residues. Germline V CDR1 and CDR2: PRHDT, FYEKMQ (reference sequence). This chain's CDR3 is CASSFEREGVYEQYF. In DNA, the CDR3 is TGTGCCAGCAGCTTCGAGCGGGAGGGGGTCTACGAGCAGTACTTC. Drawing the rest from reference TRBV13 and TRBJ2-7, the complete variable domain is AAGVIQSPRHLIKEKRETATLKCYPIPRHDTVYWYQQGPGQDPQFLISFYEKMQSDKGSIPDRFSAQQFSDYHSELNMSSLELGDSALYFCASSFEREGVYEQYFGPGTRLTVT.

The CDR3 coding sequence is TGTGCCAGCTCACCACCGGGACTAGCGGGGAACTACAATGAGCAGTTCTTC. Its protein product is CASSPPGLAGNYNEQFF. The chain carries TRBV18 and TRBJ2-1; the match to TRBD2 covers 13 bases. V was pared by 0 bases and J by 3 bases, with 2 bases of the junction left unmatched. Germline CDR1 KGHSH, CDR2 LQKENI. The CDR3 extends over 17 amino acids.

This rearrangement joins TRBV19 to TRBJ2-1, with TRBD2 identical over 8 bases. The CDR3 totals 15 residues. Germline V gives CDR1 LNHDA, CDR2 SQIVND (reference sequence). V lost 1 base, J lost 4 bases, and 3 bases stayed unmatched. CDR3 sequence (DNA): TGTGCCAGTAGTATAGTTTCTAGCGGGTACAATGAGCAGTTCTTC. This sequence encodes CASSIVSSGYNEQFF.

Notes on this clone: Other nucleotide sequences in the sample specify the same CDR3. The chain uses TRBV5-1 and TRBJ2-2, with 7 bases aligning to TRBD2. This CDR3 has 14 amino acids. Per germline, CDR1 SGHRS and CDR2 YFSETQ. With V trimmed by 0 bases and J by 5 bases, 1 base remained unmatched. As DNA, the CDR3 is TGCGCCAGCAGCTTGGGCGGGGGAACCGGGGAGCTGTTTTTT. It encodes CASSLGGGTGELFF.

The J gene is TRBJ2-5, the V gene TRBV5-4, with TRBD2 identical over 11 bases. This CDR3 is built from 15 residues. With V trimmed by 4 bases and J by 5 bases, 7 bases remained unmatched. In germline, CDR1 is SGHNT, CDR2 YYREEE (reference sequence). CDR3 region: CASSVSGGARETQYF. CDR3 in DNA: TGTGCCAGCAGCGTTAGCGGGGGGGCTCGTGAGACCCAGTACTTC.

This clone occurred once. The chain combines TRBV28 with TRBJ1-2, with 9 bases fitting TRBD1. J gave up 8 bases and V 3 bases, and 13 bases lay outside the gene matches. This CDR3 has 16 amino acids. CDR1 is MDHEN and CDR2 is SYDVKM in the germline V gene. The CDR3 bases are TGTGCCAGCAGTTTTGAATGGACAGGGGATCTTCGAGGCTACACCTTC. Protein: CASSFEWTGDLRGYTF.

The chain uses TRBV9 and TRBJ2-7, with TRBD2 as a possible D gene (5 bases). CDR1 SGDLS and CDR2 YYNGEE come from the germline V gene. This CDR3 has 15 residues. Trimming shortened V by 0 bases and J by 8 bases, and 18 bases separated the two germline ends. The CDR3 sequence is CASSVAEGYFGQQYF. The CDR3 region has the DNA TGTGCCAGCAGCGTAGCTGAGGGCTACTTTGGGCAGCAGTACTTC.

CDR3 protein: CASSSTGTGEQYF. DNA for the CDR3: TGTGCCAGCAGTTCTACCGGGACCGGGGAGCAGTACTTC. This rearrangement joins TRBV28 to TRBJ2-7; tentatively, D is TRBD1 or TRBD2 (5 bases each). V was shortened by 4 bases and J by 7 bases, with 14 bases between the two germline ends. This CDR3 spans 13 amino acids. Germline V gene lookup returns CDR1 MDHEN and CDR2 SYDVKM.

With regard to this clone: Other DNA sequences in this specimen translate into the identical CDR3. The genes are TRBV6-5 and TRBJ1-1, with 8 bases identical to TRBD1. Germline values: CDR1 MNHEY, CDR2 SVGAGI. The trim removed 6 bases at V and 4 bases at J, leaving 4 bases unmatched. The CDR3 runs 13 residues. The CDR3 nucleotides read TGTGCCAGCAGAAGAACAGGGGGCACTGAAGCTTTCTTT. Translated: CASRRTGGTEAFF.

This chain connects TRBV5-1 to TRBJ2-7; no firm D call. There are 12 residues in the CDR3. CDR1 SGHRS and CDR2 YFSETQ come from the germline V gene. With 2 bases removed from V and 7 bases from J, the gap between germline ends came to 10 bases. This chain's CDR3 is CASSFPGPEQYF. The CDR3 region has the DNA TGCGCCAGCAGCTTCCCCGGGCCGGAGCAGTACTTC. The full variable domain, rest sourced from reference TRBV5-1 and TRBJ2-7, is KAGVTQTPRYLIKTRGQQVTLSCSPISGHRSVSWYQQTPGQGLQFLFEYFSETQRNKGNFPGRFSGRQFSNSRSEMNVSTLELGDSALYLCASSFPGPEQYFGPGTRLTVT.

This clone was seen once. V usage is TRBV30 and J usage is TRBJ2-1, with D uncertain. CDR3 length: 12 residues. Between the trimmed V and J ends, which lost 1 base and 12 bases, there was a span of 13 bases. The germline V gene encodes CDR1 GTSNPN and CDR2 SVGIG (reference sequence). The CDR3 DNA reads as TGTGCCTGGAGTGGCCAGTTGCTTGGGCAGTTCTTC. It is translated as CAWSGQLLGQFF. Full variable domain (rest looked up from reference TRBV30 and TRBJ2-1): SQTIHQWPATLVQPVGSPLSLECTVEGTSNPNLYWYRQAAGRGLQLLFYSVGIGQISSEVPQNLSASRPQDRQFILSSKKLLLSDSGFYLCAWSGQLLGQFFGPGTRLTVL.

The V call is TRBV7-2, the J call TRBJ1-5; no firm D call. This CDR3 has 15 residues. V was cut by 3 bases and J by 3 bases, with 12 bases left in between. Germline CDR1 reads SGHTA; CDR2 reads FQGNSA. CDR3 region: CASSLGPRINQPQHF. The DNA of the CDR3 is TGTGCCAGCAGCTTGGGTCCAAGAATCAATCAGCCCCAGCATTTT.